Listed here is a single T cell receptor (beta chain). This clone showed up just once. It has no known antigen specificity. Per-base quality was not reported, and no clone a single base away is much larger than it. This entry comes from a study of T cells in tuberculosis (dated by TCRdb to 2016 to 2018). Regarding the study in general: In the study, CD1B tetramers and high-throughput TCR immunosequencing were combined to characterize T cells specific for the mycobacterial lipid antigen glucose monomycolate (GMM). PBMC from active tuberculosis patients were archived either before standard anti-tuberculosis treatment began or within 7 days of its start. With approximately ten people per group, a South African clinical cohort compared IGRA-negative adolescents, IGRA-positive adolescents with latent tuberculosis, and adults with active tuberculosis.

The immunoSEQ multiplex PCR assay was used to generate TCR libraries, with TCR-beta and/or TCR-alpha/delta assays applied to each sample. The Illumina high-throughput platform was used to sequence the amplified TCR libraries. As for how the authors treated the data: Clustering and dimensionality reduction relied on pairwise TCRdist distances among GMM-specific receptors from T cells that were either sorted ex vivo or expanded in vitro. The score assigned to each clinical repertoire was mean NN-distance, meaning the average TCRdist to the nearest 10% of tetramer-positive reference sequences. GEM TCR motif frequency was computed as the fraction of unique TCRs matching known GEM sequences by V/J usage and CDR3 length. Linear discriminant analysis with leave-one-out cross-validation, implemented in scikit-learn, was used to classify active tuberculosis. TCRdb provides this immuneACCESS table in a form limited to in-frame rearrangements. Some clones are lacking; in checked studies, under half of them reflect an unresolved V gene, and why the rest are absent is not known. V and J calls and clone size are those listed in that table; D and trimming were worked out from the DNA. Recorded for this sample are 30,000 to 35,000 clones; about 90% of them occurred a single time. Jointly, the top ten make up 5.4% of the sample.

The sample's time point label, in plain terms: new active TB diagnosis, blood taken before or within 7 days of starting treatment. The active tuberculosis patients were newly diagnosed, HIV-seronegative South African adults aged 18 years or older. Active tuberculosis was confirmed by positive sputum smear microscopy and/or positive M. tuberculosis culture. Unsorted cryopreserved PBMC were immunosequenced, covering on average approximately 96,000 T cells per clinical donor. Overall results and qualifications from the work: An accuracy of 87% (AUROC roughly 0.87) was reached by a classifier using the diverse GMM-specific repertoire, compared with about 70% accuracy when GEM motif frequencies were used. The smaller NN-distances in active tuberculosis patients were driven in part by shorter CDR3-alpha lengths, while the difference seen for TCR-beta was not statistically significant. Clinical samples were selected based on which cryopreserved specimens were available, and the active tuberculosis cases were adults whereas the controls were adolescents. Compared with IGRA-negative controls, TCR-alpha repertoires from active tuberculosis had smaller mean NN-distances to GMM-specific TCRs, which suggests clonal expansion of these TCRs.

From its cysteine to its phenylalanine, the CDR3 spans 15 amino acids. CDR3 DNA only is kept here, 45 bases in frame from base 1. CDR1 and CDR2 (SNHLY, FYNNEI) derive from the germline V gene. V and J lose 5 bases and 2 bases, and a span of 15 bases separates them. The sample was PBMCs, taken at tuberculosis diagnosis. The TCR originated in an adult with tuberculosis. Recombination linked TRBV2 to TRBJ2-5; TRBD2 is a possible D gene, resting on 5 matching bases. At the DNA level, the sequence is TGTGCCAGCAGTCCCCTTGACATAGCGCAAGAGACCCAGTACTTC. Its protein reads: CASSPLDIAQETQYF. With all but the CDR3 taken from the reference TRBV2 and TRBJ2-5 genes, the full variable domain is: EPEVTQTPSHQVTQMGQEVILRCVPISNHLYFYWYRQILGQKVEFLVSFYNNEISEKSEIFDDQFSVERPDGSNFTLKIRSTKLEDSAMYFCASSPLDIAQETQYFGPGTRLLVL.